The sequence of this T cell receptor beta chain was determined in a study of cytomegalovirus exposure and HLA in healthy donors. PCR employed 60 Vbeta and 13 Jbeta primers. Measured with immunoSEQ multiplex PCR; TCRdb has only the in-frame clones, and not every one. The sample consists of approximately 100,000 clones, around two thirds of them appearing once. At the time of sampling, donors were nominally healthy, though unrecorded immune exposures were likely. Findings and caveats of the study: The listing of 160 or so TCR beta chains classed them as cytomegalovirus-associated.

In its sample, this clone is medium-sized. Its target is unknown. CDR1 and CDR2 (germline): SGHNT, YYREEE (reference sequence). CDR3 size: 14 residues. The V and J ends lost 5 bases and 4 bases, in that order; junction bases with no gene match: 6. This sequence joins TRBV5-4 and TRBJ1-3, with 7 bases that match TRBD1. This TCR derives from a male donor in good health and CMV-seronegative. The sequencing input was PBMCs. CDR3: CASSRDRDGNTIYF. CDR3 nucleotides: TGTGCCAGCAGTCGAGACAGGGACGGAAACACCATATATTTT.